These 31 T cell receptor beta chains share one sample of origin, sequenced in a study of T cell changes during pregnancy in multiple sclerosis. Measured with immunoSEQ multiplex PCR; TCRdb has only the in-frame clones, and not every one. The sample contains 42,000 or so clones, 87% of which appear only once. Sequencing was performed on CD4+ T cells from peripheral blood mononuclear cells, taken after pregnancy. All receptors come from a female donor with multiple sclerosis, enrolled in a pregnancy study.

The chain employs TRBV5-4 and TRBJ1-2; D is ambiguous. Deletions cut 0 bases from V and 6 bases from J, with 6 bases between. Germline values: CDR1 SGHNT, CDR2 YYREEE (reference sequence). The CDR3 consists of 12 residues. The CDR3 nucleotides read TGTGCCAGCAGCTTGGATTCGGATGGCTACACCTTC. Its translation is CASSLDSDGYTF. Filled out from reference TRBV5-4 and TRBJ1-2, the complete variable domain reads ETGVTQSPTHLIKTRGQQVTLRCSSQSGHNTVSWYQQALGQGPQFIFQYYREEENGRGNFPPRFSGLQFPNYSSELNVNALELDDSALYLCASSLDSDGYTFGSGTRLTVV.

V and J are TRBV6-1 and TRBJ2-7, with D perhaps TRBD2 (5 bases). CDR3 length: 12 residues. Between the trimmed V and J ends, which lost 7 bases and 6 bases, there was a span of 13 bases. Germline CDR1 and CDR2: MNHNS and SASEGT. The CDR3 protein is CASTPTSREQYF. CDR3 sequence (DNA): TGTGCCAGCACCCCCACTAGTCGCGAGCAGTACTTC.

The chain recombines TRBV7-9 with TRBJ1-2; 9 nucleotides agree with TRBD1. Trimming cost V 5 bases and J 4 bases; bases outside gene matches: 8. Per the germline V gene, CDR1 is SEHNR and CDR2 is FQNEAQ (reference sequence). The CDR3 extends over 15 amino acids. The CDR3 loop is CASSLRTGVTYGYTF. The CDR3 nucleotides are TGTGCCAGCAGCCTCCGGACAGGGGTGACCTATGGCTACACCTTC.

The chain combines TRBV7-2 with TRBJ2-5; the D gene is possibly TRBD2 (5 bases). The CDR3 is 13 residues long. The V and J ends lost 3 bases and 5 bases respectively, with 10 bases between them. The germline V gene encodes CDR1 SGHTA and CDR2 FQGNSA. CDR3 sequence reads: CASSLDLGETQYF. CDR3 in DNA: TGTGCCAGCAGCTTGGACTTGGGGGAGACCCAGTACTTC.

The chain couples TRBV19 to TRBJ1-5; no firm D call. The CDR3 runs to 21 residues. CDR1 and CDR2 from the germline V gene are LNHDA and SQIVND (reference sequence). Trimming removed 3 bases at V and 0 bases at J, with 27 bases between. The CDR3 reads CASSISTGGRAGGHSNQPQHF. DNA for the CDR3: TGTGCCAGTAGTATCAGTACCGGTGGGCGGGCAGGAGGGCATAGCAATCAGCCCCAGCATTTT.

The chain's CDR3 is CASSPRQGNSPLHF. DNA of the CDR3: TGTGCCAGCAGCCCGCGACAGGGTAATTCACCCCTCCACTTT. This sequence joins TRBV7-2 and TRBJ1-6; TRBD1 agrees at 7 bases. Trimming removed 5 bases from V and 6 bases from J; junction bases left unmatched: 4. This CDR3 region has 14 residues. CDR1 is SGHTA, CDR2 FQGNSA, per germline.

The CDR3 region is CASRRDRANSGGELFF. CDR3 sequence (DNA): TGTGCCAGCAGGAGGGACAGGGCTAATAGTGGCGGGGAGCTGTTTTTT. V usage is TRBV2 and J usage is TRBJ2-2; TRBD1 matches 9 bases. Looked up from germline, CDR1 is SNHLY and CDR2 is FYNNEI. Trimming took 6 bases from V and 7 from J; bases not matched to a gene: 12. The CDR3 contains 16 residues.

The gene calls are TRBV9 and TRBJ2-1; 7 nucleotides agree with TRBD1. The CDR3 is made up of 13 amino acids. Germline assignment: CDR1 SGDLS and CDR2 YYNGEE. V shed 4 bases, J shed 10 bases, and the junction held 8 bases outside the gene matches. The CDR3 reads CASSRTGVGEQFF. CDR3 in DNA: TGTGCCAGCAGCCGAACAGGGGTGGGAGAGCAGTTCTTC.

This clone is a singleton in its sample. This sequence joins TRBV7-2 and TRBJ1-2, with TRBD1 as a possible D gene (6 bases). This CDR3 is built from 14 residues. Germline-derived CDR1 and CDR2 are SGHTA and FQGNSA. The germline V and J ends were trimmed by 1 base and 4 bases, with 10 bases remaining between them. The CDR3 region has the DNA TGTGCCAGCAGCTTAGGAGGGGGTGGCTATGGCTACACCTTC. Protein: CASSLGGGGYGYTF.

The chain recombines TRBV9 with TRBJ1-1; 8 bases agree with TRBD1. The V and J ends lost 3 bases and 6 bases, in that order; junction bases with no gene match: 19. The CDR3 covers 18 residues. Germline V gene sequence: CDR1 SGDLS, CDR2 YYNGEE. CDR3 loop: CASSASGVEGQGGPEAFF. The CDR3, as DNA: TGTGCCAGCAGCGCAAGCGGGGTCGAAGGACAGGGAGGCCCTGAAGCTTTCTTT.

The chain recombines TRBV5-1 with TRBJ1-6, with 7 bases fitting TRBD1. This CDR3 is 13 amino acids long. Germline loops: CDR1 SGHRS, CDR2 YFSETQ. V shed 10 bases and J 5 bases; nucleotides not matched to a gene: 6. CDR3 loop: CAGRDSDNSPLHF. The CDR3, as DNA: TGCGCCGGAAGGGACAGCGATAATTCACCCCTCCACTTT.

The chain links TRBV7-2 to TRBJ1-1, with D possibly matching TRBD1 (6 bases). The V end lost 2 bases, the J end lost 4 bases, and 11 bases lay between the germline ends. Germline-derived CDR1 and CDR2 are SGHTA and FQGNSA. The CDR3 sequence is 14 residues long. CDR3 coding DNA: TGTGCCAGCAGCTTATTTGGCAGGGGCACTGAAGCTTTCTTT. Amino acid sequence: CASSLFGRGTEAFF.

The chain is built from TRBV2 and TRBJ1-1; maybe TRBD1 (5 bases). CDR1 SNHLY and CDR2 FYNNEI come from the germline V gene. V lost 8 bases, J lost 0 bases, and 13 bases lay in between. The CDR3 has 14 amino acids. The DNA of the CDR3 is TGTGCCAGCTGCTACTCACAGGTGAACACTGAAGCTTTCTTT. Its protein product is CASCYSQVNTEAFF. The full variable domain, in which reference TRBV2 and TRBJ1-1 provide the parts outside the CDR3, is EPEVTQTPSHQVTQMGQEVILRCVPISNHLYFYWYRQILGQKVEFLVSFYNNEISEKSEIFDDQFSVERPDGSNFTLKIRSTKLEDSAMYFCASCYSQVNTEAFFGQGTRLTVV.

The chain's CDR3 is CASSPRQEGGTEAFF. In DNA, the CDR3 is TGTGCCAGCAGCCCCAGACAGGAAGGGGGCACTGAAGCTTTCTTT. V gene TRBV7-3 combines with J gene TRBJ1-1; maybe TRBD1 (6 bases). Germline CDR1 reads SGHTA; CDR2 reads FQGTGA. Trimming left V 5 bases short and J 4 bases short, with 17 bases between. The CDR3 consists of 15 residues.

The chain is built from TRBV18 and TRBJ1-3, with a tentative D call TRBD1 (5 bases). CDR1 is KGHSH and CDR2 is LQKENI in the germline V gene. Trimming removed 2 bases at V and 8 bases at J, with 13 bases between. This CDR3 is 14 amino acids long. The CDR3 DNA is TGTGCCAGCTCACCAAGGCAGGGTCTGGACACCATATATTTT. It encodes CASSPRQGLDTIYF.

In this sample, this clone turned up once. V gene TRBV18 combines with J gene TRBJ1-6; no reliable D call. The CDR3 totals 16 residues. Trimming shortened V by 0 bases and J by 7 bases, and 13 bases separated the two germline ends. Germline lookup yields CDR1 KGHSH and CDR2 LQKENI. CDR3 in DNA: TGTGCCAGCTCACCACCACCCGGTTTCGGGAATTCACCCCTCCACTTT. This codes for CASSPPPGFGNSPLHF.

The genes are TRBV7-9 and TRBJ2-1; weak D call: TRBD1 (5 bases). Germline CDR1 SEHNR, CDR2 FQNEAQ (reference sequence). This CDR3 region has 12 residues. Trimming left V 3 bases short and J 7 bases short, with 7 bases between. CDR3 DNA: TGTGCCAGCAGCTTGACAGAGAATGAGCAGTTCTTC. Translation gives CASSLTENEQFF.

The chain has TRBV14 and TRBJ2-7; TRBD1 matches at 9 bases. The CDR3 sequence is 16 residues long. Germline assignment: CDR1 SGHDN and CDR2 FVKESK. J was trimmed by 0 bases and V by 4 bases; bases with no gene match: 7. The CDR3 protein is CASSRRPGQGSYEQYF. The CDR3 DNA is TGTGCCAGCAGCCGCCGGCCGGGACAGGGCTCCTACGAGCAGTACTTC.

The CDR3 nucleotides are TGTGCCAGCAGCGTGGGACTAGCGGGGGAGGGGTTGGATACGCAGTATTTT. Its protein product is CASSVGLAGEGLDTQYF. The chain joins TRBV9 to TRBJ2-3; 14 bases line up with TRBD2. Looked up from germline, CDR1 is SGDLS and CDR2 is YYNGEE. V lost 2 bases and J lost 6; bases outside the gene matches: 8. The CDR3 length is 17 residues.

The V gene is TRBV4-1, the J gene TRBJ1-1; possible D gene TRBD1, 5 bases. The CDR3 loop spans 16 amino acids. In germline, CDR1 is MGHRA, CDR2 YSYEKL. Trimming removed 0 bases at V and 2 bases at J, with 13 bases between. The CDR3 is CASSQDPKTANTEAFF. In nucleotides, the CDR3 is TGCGCCAGCAGCCAAGATCCGAAGACAGCCAACACTGAAGCTTTCTTT.

This chain uses TRBV9 with TRBJ2-1, with 8 bases fitting TRBD2. V shed 2 bases and J 6 bases; nucleotides not matched to a gene: 4. From germline, CDR1 is SGDLS and CDR2 YYNGEE. The CDR3 has 14 amino acids. In nucleotides, the CDR3 is TGTGCCAGCAGCGTCGTCGGGACTAGCAATGAGCAGTTCTTC. Its protein is CASSVVGTSNEQFF.

This chain uses TRBV7-2 with TRBJ2-1; D unclear. Germline CDR1 reads SGHTA; CDR2 reads FQGNSA. V gave up 5 bases and J gave up 8 bases, with 16 bases separating them. The CDR3 length is 14 residues. The DNA of the CDR3 is TGTGCCAGCAGCCCACCAGGCGAGTTTCATGAGCAGTTCTTC. It encodes CASSPPGEFHEQFF.

This clone turned up a few times. This rearrangement joins TRBV18 to TRBJ1-2; tentative D call: TRBD1 (5 bases). There are 15 residues in the CDR3. V was shortened by 1 base and J by 4 bases, with 13 bases between the two germline ends. Germline CDR1 reads KGHSH; CDR2 reads LQKENI. The CDR3 loop reads CASSPLPAQAYGYTF. The CDR3 DNA reads TGTGCCAGCTCACCACTTCCCGCACAGGCCTATGGCTACACCTTC.

The chain uses TRBV28 and TRBJ1-2, with no clear D. The CDR3 has 12 residues. Per the germline V gene, CDR1 is MDHEN and CDR2 is SYDVKM. V was cut by 5 bases and J by 4 bases, with 8 bases left in between. The CDR3 nucleotides are TGTGCCAGCAGTCTCCGGGGCTATGGCTACACCTTC. It specifies CASSLRGYGYTF.

The V and J genes are TRBV18 and TRBJ2-7, with 8 bases fitting TRBD1. The CDR3 consists of 13 residues. From germline, CDR1 is KGHSH and CDR2 LQKENI. The junction had 1 base not matched to a gene; V was cut back by 1 base and J by 5 bases. CDR3 residues: CASSPHRGDEQYF. In DNA, the CDR3 is TGTGCCAGCTCACCACACAGGGGGGACGAGCAGTACTTC.

This chain links TRBV28 with TRBJ2-7; TRBD2 matches at 8 bases. The germline CDR1 and CDR2 sequences are MDHEN and SYDVKM. Trimming at V came to 6 bases and at J to 0 bases, leaving 7 bases not matched to a gene. CDR3 length equals 15 residues. CDR3 in DNA: TGTGCCAGCAGCTCACTAGCGGCCAACTCCTACGAGCAGTACTTC. Its protein is CASSSLAANSYEQYF.

The gene calls are TRBV6-6 and TRBJ1-2; D is unresolved. The CDR3 is 13 amino acids. Per the germline V gene, CDR1 is MNHNY and CDR2 is SVGAGI (reference sequence). V shed 0 bases and J shed 6 bases, with 8 bases lying between them. CDR3 coding DNA: TGTGCCAGCAGTTACTCGATCGGGAATGGCTACACCTTC. It encodes CASSYSIGNGYTF.

The chain has TRBV9 and TRBJ2-3; 11 positions agree with TRBD2. Germline V gives CDR1 SGDLS, CDR2 YYNGEE. This CDR3 comprises 15 residues. The ends lost 2 bases at V and 6 bases at J; junction bases unmatched: 5. CDR3 nucleotides: TGTGCCAGCAGCGTTACGACTAGCGGGGTGGATACGCAGTATTTT. This translates into CASSVTTSGVDTQYF.

This chain uses TRBV5-1 with TRBJ2-5; TRBD2 aligns across 16 bases. CDR1 and CDR2 from the germline V gene are SGHRS and YFSETQ. CDR3 length equals 17 residues. V gave up 3 bases and J gave up 4 bases; unmatched junction bases: 6. CDR3 DNA: TGCGCCAGCAGCTCGAAGGGACTAGCGGGGGGGGGAGAGACCCAGTACTTC. Translated, it gives CASSSKGLAGGGETQYF.

This clone has a handful of counts. The chain couples TRBV2 to TRBJ2-7, with D possibly being TRBD2 (5 bases). This CDR3 has 10 amino acids. The germline CDR1 and CDR2 sequences are SNHLY and FYNNEI. The V end lost 8 bases, the J end lost 6 bases, and 8 bases lay between the germline ends. CDR3 DNA sequence: TGTGCCAGCGCGGGCGTCGAGCAGTACTTC. Its translation is CASAGVEQYF.

The chain joins TRBV11-1 to TRBJ1-3; 8 bases match TRBD1. Germline V CDR1 and CDR2: SGHAT, FQDESV (reference sequence). The CDR3 has 13 amino acids. J lost 7 bases, V lost 4 bases, and 3 bases had no gene match. DNA for the CDR3: TGTGCCAGCAGCTCGACAGGGGACAACACCATATATTTT. Translated, it gives CASSSTGDNTIYF.